A selection of T cell receptor beta chains follows, all from one sample in a study of vaccination and CD4 T cells after COVID-19. Their target antigens are unknown. TCRdb called the PCR reads again in MiXCR, with one record for every CDR3 protein. The sample includes roughly 7,300 distinct CDR3 sequences, 45% to 55% of them seen just once. The sample comprised CD4+ T cells from blood, cultured in vitro. The receptors originated from a human donor who had recovered from COVID-19. The CDR3 runs from the conserved cysteine through the conserved F or W. The D gene is left open where the match is weak. Size is stated for part of the rows, as once, few or many counts, or as a class when the clone is expanded.

d_call clone_size j_call cdr3_length v_call cdr3_aa cdr3_nt
TRBD1 NA TRBJ1-1 13 TRBV6-2/TRBV6-3 CASSRTGDWEAFF TGTGCCAGCTCACGGACAGGGGATTGGGAAGCTTTCTTT
TRBD2 NA TRBJ2-1 15 TRBV7-8 CASSLSSGRYNEQFF TGTGCCAGCAGCTTATCTAGCGGGAGGTACAATGAGCAGTTCTTC
TRBD2 NA TRBJ2-1 14 TRBV12-3/TRBV12-4 CATLSSGSYNEQFF TGTGCCACCCTTTCGAGCGGGAGCTACAATGAGCAGTTCTTC
NA NA TRBJ1-5 13 TRBV6-1 CASNLGFHQPQHF TGTGCCAGCAACTTGGGTTTTCATCAGCCCCAGCATTTT
NA NA TRBJ2-5 15 TRBV7-2 CASSLEGRGQETQYF TGTGCCAGCAGCTTAGAGGGCAGGGGACAAGAGACCCAGTACTTC
TRBD1 medium-sized TRBJ2-5 13 TRBV7-2 CASSSDRQETQYF TGTGCCAGCAGCTCGGACAGGCAAGAGACCCAGTACTTC
TRBD1 few TRBJ1-1 15 TRBV6-1 CASIPRTGAWTEAFF TGTGCCAGCATCCCCCGGACAGGGGCGTGGACTGAAGCTTTCTTT
NA NA TRBJ1-5 14 TRBV2 CASALEASNQPQHF TGTGCCTCAGCATTGGAGGCTAGCAATCAGCCCCAGCATTTT
NA few TRBJ1-1 13 TRBV11-3 CASSPYRGAEAFF TGTGCCAGCAGCCCCTACCGTGGCGCTGAAGCTTTCTTT
NA NA TRBJ1-1 13 TRBV12-3/TRBV12-4 CASSLTGNTEAFF TGTGCCAGCAGTCTGACAGGGAACACTGAAGCTTTCTTT